Each of the 13 T cell receptor beta chains below was sequenced from the same sample in a study of beta chain features in type 1 diabetes (dated by TCRdb to about 2018). The library came from the immunoSEQ multiplex PCR assay. All of the isolated RNA was reverse transcribed with the High Capacity cDNA Reverse Transcription Kit, so expressed TCRB transcripts were sequenced. TCRdb holds this immuneACCESS table with in-frame rearrangements only. Some clones are missing; in checked studies, unresolved V genes explain under half, and the rest has no known cause. Present in this sample are around 240,000 clones, 9.6% of which were seen just once. Around 0.031% of the sample rests with the top ten. Sequencing was done on a sample of naive CD4+ T cells from blood. According to the study, the label for this sample's cell subset or site signals: true naive CD4+ T cells. The receptors were gathered from a woman aged 18-29 years in good health.

This clone was observed a handful of times. The V and J genes are TRBV19 and TRBJ2-1; 12 bases are a match to TRBD2. V was clipped by 6 bases and J by 8 bases; unmatched bases: 14. Germline V gene sequence: CDR1 LNHDA, CDR2 SQIVND (reference sequence). This CDR3 has 17 residues. DNA of the CDR3: TGTGCCAGTAGCCCTGCCGGTCTAGCGGGGGGGCCCGATGAGCAGTTCTTC. Protein sequence: CASSPAGLAGGPDEQFF.

The chain is built from TRBV30 and TRBJ2-5; possibly TRBD1 for D (6 bases). Trimming took off 2 bases at V and 2 bases at J, with 9 bases between the two ends. In germline, CDR1 is GTSNPN, CDR2 SVGIG (reference sequence). The CDR3 covers 13 residues. Here the CDR3 DNA reads TGTGCCTGGAGTTTCGGACAGCAAGAGACCCAGTACTTC. It encodes CAWSFGQQETQYF.

There are a few counts of this clone. The CDR3 DNA sequence: TGTGCCAGCAGCACGCCGGGACTAGCGGGAGTGGCTGAGCAGTTCTTC. Its translation is CASSTPGLAGVAEQFF. V usage is TRBV5-6 and J usage is TRBJ2-1; 14 bases match TRBD2. Germline V CDR1 and CDR2: SGHDT, YYEEEE. The length of the CDR3 is 16 residues. V lost 4 bases to trimming and J lost 9 bases; unmatched junction nucleotides: 9.

This clone was seen a handful of times. The sample has other DNA sequences that encode this CDR3 too. The chain links TRBV6-1 to TRBJ1-1; 8 bases are shared with TRBD1. CDR3 length: 13 residues. Germline CDR1 and CDR2: MNHNS and SASEGT. J lost 4 bases, V lost 6 bases, and 4 bases had no gene match. CDR3 DNA sequence: TGTGCCAGCAGCATCACAGGGGGCACTGAAGCTTTCTTT. Amino acids: CASSITGGTEAFF.

There are a few counts of this clone. The V and J genes are TRBV5-1 and TRBJ2-7; 13 bases match TRBD2. Germline assignment: CDR1 SGHRS and CDR2 YFSETQ. This CDR3 is built from 18 residues. J lost 0 bases, V lost 0 bases, and 6 bases had no gene match. DNA of the CDR3: TGCGCCAGCAGCTTGGGACTAGCGGGGGGCGATGTCTCCTACGAGCAGTACTTC. This translates into CASSLGLAGGDVSYEQYF.

The chain's CDR3 is CACGTGGGANVLTF. CDR3 nucleotides: TGTGCCTGCGGGACAGGTGGAGGGGCCAACGTCCTGACTTTC. The rearrangement joins TRBV30 to TRBJ2-6, with 8 bases fitting TRBD1. Germline CDR1 reads GTSNPN; CDR2 reads SVGIG (reference sequence). The CDR3 sequence is 14 residues long. The V and J ends lost 6 bases and 4 bases, in that order; junction bases with no gene match: 5.

This clone was detected once. This sequence joins TRBV18 and TRBJ2-5; D call uncertain. The J call may be mistaken, given a closer DNA end match to TRBJ2-7. Germline CDR1 is KGHSH and CDR2 is LQKENI. This CDR3 is 14 amino acids long. In DNA form, the CDR3 reads TGTGCCAGCTCCTCCCTCCGATCTTCGTACGAGCAGTACTTC. As protein: CASSSLRSSYEQYF.

This chain uses TRBV2 with TRBJ1-2, with D possibly TRBD1 on 5 matching bases. Germline assignment: CDR1 SNHLY and CDR2 FYNNEI. CDR3 length equals 13 residues. V lost 2 bases, J lost 4 bases, and 8 bases lay in between. The CDR3 nucleotides read TGTGCCAGCAGTGAAACAGGAATCTATGGCTACACCTTC. Amino acids: CASSETGIYGYTF.

The chain couples TRBV19 to TRBJ2-1; the match to TRBD2 covers 16 bases. Per the germline V gene, CDR1 is LNHDA and CDR2 is SQIVND (reference sequence). The CDR3 totals 16 residues. The V segment lost 4 bases and the J segment 10 bases; nucleotides outside the gene matches: 7. For the CDR3, the DNA is TGTGCCAGTAGTACGGGACTAGCGGGAGGGCGAGGCGAGCAGTTCTTC. It is translated as CASSTGLAGGRGEQFF.

The chain uses TRBV11-2 and TRBJ2-1; 7 bases map to TRBD2. V lost 5 bases, J lost 7 bases, and 11 bases stayed unmatched. This CDR3 comprises 15 residues. Germline V CDR1 and CDR2: SGHAT, FQNNGV. CDR3 region: CASSGPGLKMNEQFF. DNA of the CDR3: TGTGCCAGCAGCGGCCCGGGACTAAAAATGAATGAGCAGTTCTTC. The full variable domain, completed using reference TRBV11-2 and TRBJ2-1, is EAGVAQSPRYKIIEKRQSVAFWCNPISGHATLYWYQQILGQGPKLLIQFQNNGVVDDSQLPKDRFSAERLKGVDSTLKIQPAKLEDSAVYLCASSGPGLKMNEQFFGPGTRLTVL.

This clone was seen a few times. This chain links TRBV30 with TRBJ2-2, with 11 bases fitting TRBD2. The CDR3 contains 14 residues. CDR1 and CDR2 (germline): GTSNPN, SVGIG (reference sequence). The CDR3 DNA sequence: TGTGCGGAATTGCTAGCGGGAGGTACCGGGGAGCTGTTTTTT. This codes for CAELLAGGTGELFF.

The chain joins TRBV4-2 to TRBJ2-5; D may be TRBD2 (7 bases). Germline lookup yields CDR1 LGHNA and CDR2 YNFKEQ. Trimming cost V 1 base and J 2 bases, with 14 bases left between them. The CDR3 runs 16 residues. In nucleotides, the CDR3 is TGTGCCAGCAGCCAAGCAGGAGGGGGGGTTCAAGAGACCCAGTACTTC. Protein sequence: CASSQAGGGVQETQYF.

In this sample, this clone turned up a few times. The chain carries TRBV19 and TRBJ2-1; TRBD2 matches at 13 bases. The CDR3 consists of 17 residues. CDR1 and CDR2 (germline): LNHDA, SQIVND (reference sequence). Trimming cost V 3 bases and J 4 bases; bases outside gene matches: 6. The CDR3, as DNA: TGTGCCAGTAGTATCTCCGGGACTAGCGGGATATACAATGAGCAGTTCTTC. It translates to CASSISGTSGIYNEQFF.